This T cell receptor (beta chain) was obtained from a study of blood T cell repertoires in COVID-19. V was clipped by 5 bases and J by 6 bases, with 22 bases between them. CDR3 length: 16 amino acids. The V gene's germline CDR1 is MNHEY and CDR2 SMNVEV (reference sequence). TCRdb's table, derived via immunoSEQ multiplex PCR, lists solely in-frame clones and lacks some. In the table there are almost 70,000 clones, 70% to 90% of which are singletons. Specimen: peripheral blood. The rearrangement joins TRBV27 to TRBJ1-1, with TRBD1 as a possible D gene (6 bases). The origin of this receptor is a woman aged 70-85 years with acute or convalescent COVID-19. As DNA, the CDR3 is TGTGCCAGCAGTCTAGCGGGGGCGCGTTCTATCTCTGAAGCTTTCTTT. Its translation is CASSLAGARSISEAFF.